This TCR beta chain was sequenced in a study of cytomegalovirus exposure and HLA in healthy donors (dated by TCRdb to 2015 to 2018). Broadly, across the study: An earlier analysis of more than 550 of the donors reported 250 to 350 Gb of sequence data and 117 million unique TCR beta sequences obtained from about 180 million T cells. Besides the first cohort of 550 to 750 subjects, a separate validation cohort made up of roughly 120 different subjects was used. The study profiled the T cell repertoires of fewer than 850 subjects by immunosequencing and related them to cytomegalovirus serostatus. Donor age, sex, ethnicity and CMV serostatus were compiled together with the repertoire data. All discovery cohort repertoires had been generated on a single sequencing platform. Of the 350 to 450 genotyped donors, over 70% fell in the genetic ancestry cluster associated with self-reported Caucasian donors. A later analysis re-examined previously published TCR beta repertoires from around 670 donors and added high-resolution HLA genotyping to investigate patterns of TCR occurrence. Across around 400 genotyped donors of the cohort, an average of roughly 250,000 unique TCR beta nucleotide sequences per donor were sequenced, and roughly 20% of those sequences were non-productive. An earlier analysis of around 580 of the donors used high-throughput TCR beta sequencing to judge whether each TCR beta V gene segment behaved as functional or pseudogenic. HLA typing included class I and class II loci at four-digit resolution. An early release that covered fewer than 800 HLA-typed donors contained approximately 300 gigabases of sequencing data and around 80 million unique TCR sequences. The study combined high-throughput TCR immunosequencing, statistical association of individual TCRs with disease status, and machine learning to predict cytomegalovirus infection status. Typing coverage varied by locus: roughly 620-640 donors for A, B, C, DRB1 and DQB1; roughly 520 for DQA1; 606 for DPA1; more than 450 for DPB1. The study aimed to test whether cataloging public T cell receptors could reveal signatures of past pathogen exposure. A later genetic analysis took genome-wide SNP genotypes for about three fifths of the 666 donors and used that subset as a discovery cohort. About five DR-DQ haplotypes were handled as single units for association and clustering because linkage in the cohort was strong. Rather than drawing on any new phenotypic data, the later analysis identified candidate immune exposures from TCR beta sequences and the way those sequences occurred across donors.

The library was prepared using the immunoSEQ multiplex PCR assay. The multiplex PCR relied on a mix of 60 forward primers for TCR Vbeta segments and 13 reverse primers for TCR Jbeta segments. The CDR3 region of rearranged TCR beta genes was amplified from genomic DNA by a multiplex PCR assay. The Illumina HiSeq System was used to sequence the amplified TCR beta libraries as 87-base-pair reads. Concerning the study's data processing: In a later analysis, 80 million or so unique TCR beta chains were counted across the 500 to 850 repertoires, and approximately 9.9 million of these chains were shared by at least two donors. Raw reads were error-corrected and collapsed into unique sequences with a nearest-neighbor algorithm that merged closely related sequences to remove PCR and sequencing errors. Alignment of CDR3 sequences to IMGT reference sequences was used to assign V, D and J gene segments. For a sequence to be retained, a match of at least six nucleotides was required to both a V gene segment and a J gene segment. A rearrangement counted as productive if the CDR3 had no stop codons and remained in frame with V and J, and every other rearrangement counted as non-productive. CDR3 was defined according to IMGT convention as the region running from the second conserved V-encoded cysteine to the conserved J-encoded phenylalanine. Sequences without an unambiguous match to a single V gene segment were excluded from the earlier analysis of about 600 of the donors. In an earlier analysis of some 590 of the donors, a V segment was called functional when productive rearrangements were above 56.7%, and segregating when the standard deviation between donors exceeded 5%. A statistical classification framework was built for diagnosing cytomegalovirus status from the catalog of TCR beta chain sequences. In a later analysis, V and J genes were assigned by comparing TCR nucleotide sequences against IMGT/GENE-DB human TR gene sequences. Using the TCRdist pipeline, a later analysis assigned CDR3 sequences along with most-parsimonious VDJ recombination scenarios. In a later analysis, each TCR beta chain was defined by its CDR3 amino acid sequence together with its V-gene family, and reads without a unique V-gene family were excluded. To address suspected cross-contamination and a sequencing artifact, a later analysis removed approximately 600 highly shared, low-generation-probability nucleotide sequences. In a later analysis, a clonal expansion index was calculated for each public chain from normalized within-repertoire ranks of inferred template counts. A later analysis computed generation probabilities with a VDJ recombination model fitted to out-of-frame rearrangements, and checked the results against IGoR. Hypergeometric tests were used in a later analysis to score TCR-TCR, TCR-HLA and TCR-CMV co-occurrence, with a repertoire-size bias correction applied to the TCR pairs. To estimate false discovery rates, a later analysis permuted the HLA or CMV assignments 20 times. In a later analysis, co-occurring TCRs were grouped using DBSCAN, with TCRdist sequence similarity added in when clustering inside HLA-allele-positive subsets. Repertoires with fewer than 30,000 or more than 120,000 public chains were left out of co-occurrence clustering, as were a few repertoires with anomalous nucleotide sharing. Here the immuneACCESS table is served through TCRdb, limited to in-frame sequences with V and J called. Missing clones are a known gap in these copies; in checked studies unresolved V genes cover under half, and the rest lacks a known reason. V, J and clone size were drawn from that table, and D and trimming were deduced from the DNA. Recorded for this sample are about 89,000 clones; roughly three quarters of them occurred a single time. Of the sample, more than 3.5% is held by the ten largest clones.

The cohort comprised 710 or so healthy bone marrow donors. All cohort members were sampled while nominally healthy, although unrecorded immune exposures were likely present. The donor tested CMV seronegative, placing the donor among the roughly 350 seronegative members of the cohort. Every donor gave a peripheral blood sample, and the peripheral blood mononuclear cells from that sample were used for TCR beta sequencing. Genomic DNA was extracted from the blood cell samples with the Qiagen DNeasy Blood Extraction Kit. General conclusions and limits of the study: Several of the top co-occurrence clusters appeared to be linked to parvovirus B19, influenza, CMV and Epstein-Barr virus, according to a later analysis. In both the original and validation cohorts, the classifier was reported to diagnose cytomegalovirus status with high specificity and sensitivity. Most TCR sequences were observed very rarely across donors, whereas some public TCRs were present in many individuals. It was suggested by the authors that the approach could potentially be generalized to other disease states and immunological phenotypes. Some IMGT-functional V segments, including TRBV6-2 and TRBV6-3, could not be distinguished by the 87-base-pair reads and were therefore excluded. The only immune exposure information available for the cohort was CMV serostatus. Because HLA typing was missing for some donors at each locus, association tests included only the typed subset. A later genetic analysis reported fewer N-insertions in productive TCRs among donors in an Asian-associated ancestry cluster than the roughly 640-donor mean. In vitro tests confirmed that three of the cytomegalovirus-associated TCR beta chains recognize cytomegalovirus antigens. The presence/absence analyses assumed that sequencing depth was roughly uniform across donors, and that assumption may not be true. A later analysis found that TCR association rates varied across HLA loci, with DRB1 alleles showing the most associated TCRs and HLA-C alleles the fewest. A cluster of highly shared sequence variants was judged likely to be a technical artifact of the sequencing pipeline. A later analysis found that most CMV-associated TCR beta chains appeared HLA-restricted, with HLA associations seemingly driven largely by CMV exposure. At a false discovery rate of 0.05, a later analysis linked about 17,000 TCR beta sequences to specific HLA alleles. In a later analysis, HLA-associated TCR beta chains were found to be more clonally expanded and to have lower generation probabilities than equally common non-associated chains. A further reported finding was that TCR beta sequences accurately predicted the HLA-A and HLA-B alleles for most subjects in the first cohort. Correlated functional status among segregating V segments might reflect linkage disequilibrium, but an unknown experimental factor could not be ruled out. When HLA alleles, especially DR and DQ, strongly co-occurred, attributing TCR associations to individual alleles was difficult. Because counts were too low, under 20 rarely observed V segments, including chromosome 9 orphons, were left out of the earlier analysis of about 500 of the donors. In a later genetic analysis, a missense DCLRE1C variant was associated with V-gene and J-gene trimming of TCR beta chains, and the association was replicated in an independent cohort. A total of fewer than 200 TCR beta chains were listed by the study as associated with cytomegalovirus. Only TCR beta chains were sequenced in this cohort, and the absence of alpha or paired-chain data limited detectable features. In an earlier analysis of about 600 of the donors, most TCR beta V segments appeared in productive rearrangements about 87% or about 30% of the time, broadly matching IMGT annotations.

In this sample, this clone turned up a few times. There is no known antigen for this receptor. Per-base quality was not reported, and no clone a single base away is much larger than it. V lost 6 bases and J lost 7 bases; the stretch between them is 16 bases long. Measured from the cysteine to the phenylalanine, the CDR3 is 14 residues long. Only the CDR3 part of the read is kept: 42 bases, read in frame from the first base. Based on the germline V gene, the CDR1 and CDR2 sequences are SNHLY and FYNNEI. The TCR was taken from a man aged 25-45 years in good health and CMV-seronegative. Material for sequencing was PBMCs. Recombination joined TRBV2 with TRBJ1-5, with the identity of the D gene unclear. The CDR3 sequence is CASRPGASGQPQHF. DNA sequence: TGTGCCAGCAGGCCGGGAGCCTCGGGGCAGCCCCAGCATTTT.